Listed below are T cell receptor beta chains from one sample, sequenced in a study of blood T cell repertoires in COVID-19. Data came from immunoSEQ multiplex PCR; TCRdb stores just in-frame clones and leaves some out. The data show 150,000 to 200,000 clones, with 65% to 85% seen just once and about 15% held by the top ten. The specimen was peripheral blood. The receptors shown here come from an elderly woman with acute or convalescent COVID-19. The CDR3 runs from the conserved cysteine through the conserved F or W. A D gene is named only where the DNA matches it firmly. Clone size is shown for a subset of rows, as once, few, many or a class of expanded clone.

abundance,j_gene,d_gene,v_gene,CDR3aa,CDR3nt
.,TRBJ2-7,.,TRBV11-2,CASSLGRSGRRIYEQYF,TGTGCCAGCAGCTTAGGTCGAAGCGGCCGGAGGATCTACGAGCAGTACTTC
.,TRBJ2-7,.,TRBV6-6,CASSQSYEQYF,TGTGCCAGCAGCCAGTCCTACGAGCAGTACTTC
.,TRBJ2-5,.,TRBV18,CASSPAGSETQYF,TGTGCCAGCTCACCAGCGGGAAGTGAGACCCAGTACTTC
.,TRBJ1-1,.,TRBV21-1,CASSTRTGENTEAFF,TGTGCCAGCAGCACTCGGACAGGGGAGAACACTGAAGCTTTCTTT
few,TRBJ2-7,TRBD2,TRBV6-5,CASSYSKSGGYEQYF,TGTGCCAGCAGTTACTCGAAAAGCGGGGGTTACGAGCAGTACTTC
.,TRBJ2-2,.,TRBV6-5,CASRAARMGTGELFF,TGTGCCAGCAGAGCGGCGCGAATGGGCACCGGGGAGCTGTTTTTT
.,TRBJ1-5,TRBD1,TRBV28,CASGTGRQPQHF,TGTGCCAGTGGGACAGGCAGGCAGCCCCAGCATTTT
.,TRBJ1-2,.,TRBV5-8,CASSHHGYTF,TGTGCCAGCAGCCATCATGGCTACACCTTC
.,TRBJ1-2,.,TRBV20-1,CSASRDRTLYGYTF,TGCAGTGCTAGTCGAGACAGGACCCTCTATGGCTACACCTTC
.,TRBJ2-2,.,TRBV5-1,CASSLAGQSGELFF,TGCGCCAGCAGCTTGGCCGGACAGTCCGGGGAGCTGTTTTTT
.,TRBJ1-5,.,TRBV19,CASSWDTYSNQPQHF,TGTGCCAGTAGTTGGGACACCTATAGCAATCAGCCCCAGCATTTT
.,TRBJ2-7,TRBD1,TRBV7-2,CASSLGSPGQLSYEQYF,TGTGCCAGCAGCTTAGGTTCCCCGGGACAGCTCTCCTACGAGCAGTACTTC
.,TRBJ1-1,.,TRBV7-8,CASSLLRSTEAFF,TGTGCCAGCAGCTTACTGAGGAGCACTGAAGCTTTCTTT
.,TRBJ1-5,.,TRBV19,CASTPEGRTYSNQPQHF,TGTGCCAGTACCCCGGAGGGGAGGACATATAGCAATCAGCCCCAGCATTTT
.,TRBJ1-1,TRBD1,TRBV2,CASSDPPYRGTEGTEAFF,TGTGCCAGCAGTGACCCTCCTTACAGGGGGACAGAAGGCACTGAAGCTTTCTTT
.,TRBJ1-2,.,TRBV28,CASSLGRGNYGYTF,TGTGCCAGCAGTTTGGGCAGGGGAAACTATGGCTACACCTTC
.,TRBJ2-2,TRBD1,TRBV11-2,CASARDRGAELFF,TGTGCCAGCGCTCGGGACAGGGGAGCGGAGCTGTTTTTT
.,TRBJ1-2,.,TRBV6-1,CASSDIQGNYGYTF,TGTGCCAGCAGTGATATACAGGGTAACTATGGCTACACCTTC
.,TRBJ2-3,.,TRBV9,CASSVAQDTQYF,TGTGCCAGCAGCGTAGCTCAGGATACGCAGTATTTT
.,TRBJ2-5,.,TRBV2,CAGDRDTKETQYF,TGTGCCGGGGACCGGGACACCAAAGAGACCCAGTACTTC
.,TRBJ1-2,TRBD1,TRBV10-2,CASRGTWTGMNYGYTF,TGCGCCAGCAGGGGGACCTGGACAGGGATGAACTATGGCTACACCTTC
.,TRBJ1-2,TRBD1,TRBV18,CASSSGTGSISNYGYTF,TGTGCCAGCTCATCCGGGACAGGATCCATATCTAACTATGGCTACACCTTC
.,TRBJ1-1,.,TRBV5-4,CASSRLGGINTEAFF,TGTGCCAGCAGCCGACTTGGGGGCATCAACACTGAAGCTTTCTTT
.,TRBJ2-7,.,TRBV5-1,CASSQGQSYEQYF,TGCGCCAGCAGCCAGGGACAATCCTACGAGCAGTACTTC
once,TRBJ1-3,.,TRBV6-6,CASSPPGGDTIYF,TGTGCCAGCAGCCCCCCGGGAGGGGACACCATATATTTT
.,TRBJ1-1,.,TRBV12-3/TRBV12-4,CASSKTRAEAFF,TGTGCCAGCAGTAAGACTCGCGCTGAAGCTTTCTTT
.,TRBJ1-2,TRBD1,TRBV19,CASRAGTGGAYGYTF,TGTGCCAGTAGAGCCGGGACAGGGGGCGCGTATGGCTACACCTTC
.,TRBJ1-5,.,TRBV5-1,CASSLVPDQPQHF,TGCGCCAGCAGCTTGGTCCCTGATCAGCCCCAGCATTTT
.,TRBJ1-1,.,TRBV18,CASSTTGTDTEAFF,TGTGCCAGCTCTACGACGGGAACGGACACTGAAGCTTTCTTT
.,TRBJ1-2,TRBD1,TRBV6-1,CASSETGGSYGYTF,TGTGCCAGCAGTGAGACAGGGGGCTCCTATGGCTACACCTTC
.,TRBJ1-4,.,TRBV9,CASSPREEQDEKLFF,TGTGCCAGCAGCCCTCGGGAGGAACAGGATGAAAAACTGTTTTTT
once,TRBJ2-3,TRBD2,TRBV3-1/TRBV3-2,CASSSGVIDTQYF,TGTGCCAGCAGTAGCGGGGTTATAGATACGCAGTATTTT
.,TRBJ1-6,TRBD1,TRBV7-9,CASSLGEQGNSPLHF,TGTGCCAGCAGCTTAGGGGAACAGGGGAATTCACCCCTCCACTTT
.,TRBJ2-6,.,TRBV4-1,CASSQDEAQHSGANVLTF,TGCGCCAGCAGCCAAGATGAGGCGCAGCACTCTGGGGCCAACGTCCTGACTTTC
once,TRBJ1-3,TRBD1,TRBV18,CASSLLTGDGNTIYF,TGTGCCAGCTCACTACTTACAGGGGACGGAAACACCATATATTTT
.,TRBJ2-7,.,TRBV19,CASSMVSSYEQYF,TGTGCCAGTAGTATGGTCAGCTCCTACGAGCAGTACTTC
.,TRBJ2-7,.,TRBV27,CASSFSGRGEQYF,TGTGCCAGCAGTTTCTCGGGTCGCGGCGAGCAGTACTTC
.,TRBJ1-4,.,TRBV7-9,CASSPRGRDNEKLFF,TGTGCCAGCAGCCCCCGGGGGAGGGATAATGAAAAACTGTTTTTT
.,TRBJ1-5,.,TRBV19,CASRVWRDNQPQHF,TGTGCCAGTAGGGTCTGGAGGGACAATCAGCCCCAGCATTTT
.,TRBJ2-7,TRBD2,TRBV6-6,CASIASGTLSYEQYF,TGTGCCAGCATTGCAAGCGGGACCCTCTCCTACGAGCAGTACTTC
many,TRBJ1-6,.,TRBV5-6,CASSLLDAGDNSPLHF,TGTGCCAGCAGCTTACTTGACGCAGGGGATAATTCACCCCTCCACTTT
.,TRBJ2-3,TRBD1,TRBV5-1,CASSLAPGGLSTDTQYF,TGCGCCAGCAGCTTGGCCCCAGGGGGCCTTAGCACAGATACGCAGTATTTT